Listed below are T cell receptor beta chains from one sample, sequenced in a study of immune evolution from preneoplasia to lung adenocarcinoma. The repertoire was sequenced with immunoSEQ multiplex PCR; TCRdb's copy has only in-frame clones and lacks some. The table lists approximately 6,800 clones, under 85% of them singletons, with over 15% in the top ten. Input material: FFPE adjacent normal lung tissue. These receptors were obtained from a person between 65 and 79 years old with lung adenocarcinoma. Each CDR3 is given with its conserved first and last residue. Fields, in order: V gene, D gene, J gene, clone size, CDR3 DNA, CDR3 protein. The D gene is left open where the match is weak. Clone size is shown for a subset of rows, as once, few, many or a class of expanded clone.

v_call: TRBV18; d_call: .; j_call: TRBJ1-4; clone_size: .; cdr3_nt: TGTGCCAGCTCACCGGTAGGGAGTAGAGAAAAACTGTTTTTT; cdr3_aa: CASSPVGSREKLFF
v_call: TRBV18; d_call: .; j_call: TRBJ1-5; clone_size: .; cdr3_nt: TGTGCCAGCTCACAGGGGGGGAATAGCAATCAGCCCCAGCATTTT; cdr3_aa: CASSQGGNSNQPQHF
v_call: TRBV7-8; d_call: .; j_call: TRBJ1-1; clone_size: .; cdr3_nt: TGTGCCAGCAGCTTATCGGTCCGGATAGGACAGATGCCCTATGAAGCTTTCTTT; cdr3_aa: CASSLSVRIGQMPYEAFF
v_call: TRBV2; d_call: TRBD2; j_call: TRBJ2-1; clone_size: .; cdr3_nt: TGTGCCAGCCGGACGGGACTAGCGGGGGCCAATGAGCAGTTCTTC; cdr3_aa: CASRTGLAGANEQFF
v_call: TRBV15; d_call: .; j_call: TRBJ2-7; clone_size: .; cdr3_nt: TGTGCCACCAGCAGGTCCCCAACAGATCCCTACGAGCAGTACTTC; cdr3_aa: CATSRSPTDPYEQYF
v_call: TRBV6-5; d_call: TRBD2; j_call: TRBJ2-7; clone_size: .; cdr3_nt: TGTGCCAGCAGTTACGATCCTAGCGGCCGCTACGAGCAGTACTTC; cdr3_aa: CASSYDPSGRYEQYF
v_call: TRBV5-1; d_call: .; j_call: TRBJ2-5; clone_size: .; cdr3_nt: TGCGCCAGCAGCTTCCTAGCCCAAGAGACCCAGTACTTC; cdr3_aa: CASSFLAQETQYF
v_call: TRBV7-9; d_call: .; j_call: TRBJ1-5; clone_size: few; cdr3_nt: TGTGCCAGCAGCTTATTTAATCAGCCCCAGCATTTT; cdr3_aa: CASSLFNQPQHF
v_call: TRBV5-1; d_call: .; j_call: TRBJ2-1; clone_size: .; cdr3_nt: TGCGCCAGCAGCTTGGCGTCGCGGGGCGCCCCCCTAGAGCAGTTCTTC; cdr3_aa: CASSLASRGAPLEQFF
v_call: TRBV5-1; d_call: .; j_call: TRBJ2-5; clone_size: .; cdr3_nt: TGCGCCAGCAGCTTGGGGTTTAGCGTGGAGACCCAGTACTTC; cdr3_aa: CASSLGFSVETQYF
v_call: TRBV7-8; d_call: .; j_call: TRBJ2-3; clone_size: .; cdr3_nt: TGTGCCAGCAGCTTAGTTCACGGCTCTGTAGATACGCAGTATTTT; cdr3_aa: CASSLVHGSVDTQYF
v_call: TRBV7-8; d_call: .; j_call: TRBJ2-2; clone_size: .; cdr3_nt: TGTGCCAGCAGCCCTCTCCGGGTCGCGAACACCGGGGAGCTGTTTTTT; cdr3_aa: CASSPLRVANTGELFF
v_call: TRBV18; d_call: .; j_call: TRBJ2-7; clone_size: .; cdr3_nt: TGTGCCAGCTCACCAACAGTTCACGAGCAGTACTTC; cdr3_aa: CASSPTVHEQYF
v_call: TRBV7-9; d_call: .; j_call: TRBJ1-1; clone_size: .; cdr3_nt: TGTGCCAGCAGCTTAGCGACAACAGTCACTGAAGCTTTCTTT; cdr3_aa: CASSLATTVTEAFF
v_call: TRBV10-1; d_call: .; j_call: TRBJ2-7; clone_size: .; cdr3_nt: TGCGCCAGCAGCCGTACAGGGTCTGGCGAGCAGTACTTC; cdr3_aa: CASSRTGSGEQYF
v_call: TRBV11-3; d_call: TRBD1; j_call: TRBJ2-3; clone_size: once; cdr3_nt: TGTGCCAGCAGCCGGAGGACAGGGGGGACAGATACGCAGTATTTT; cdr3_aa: CASSRRTGGTDTQYF
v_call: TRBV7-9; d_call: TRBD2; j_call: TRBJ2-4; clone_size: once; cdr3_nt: TGTGCCAGCAGTCAGACTAGCGGGGGTGTCGGGGCCAAAAACATTCAGTACTTC; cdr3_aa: CASSQTSGGVGAKNIQYF
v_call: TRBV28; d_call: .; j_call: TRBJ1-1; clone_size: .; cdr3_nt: TGTGCCAGCAGTTTCGTGAACACTGAAGCTTTCTTT; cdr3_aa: CASSFVNTEAFF
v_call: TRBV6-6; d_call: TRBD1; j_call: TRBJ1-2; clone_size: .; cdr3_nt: TGTGCCAGCAGTTACCAACAGACAGGGTCTGGCTACACCTTC; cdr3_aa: CASSYQQTGSGYTF
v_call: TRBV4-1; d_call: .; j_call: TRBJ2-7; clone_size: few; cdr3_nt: TGCGCCAGCAGCCAAGATAAATCTGCCGCCTACGAGCAGTACTTC; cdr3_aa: CASSQDKSAAYEQYF
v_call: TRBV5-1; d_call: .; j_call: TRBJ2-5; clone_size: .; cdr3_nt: TGCGCCAGCAGCTTAAACATTCGTGAGACCCAGTACTTC; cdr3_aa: CASSLNIRETQYF
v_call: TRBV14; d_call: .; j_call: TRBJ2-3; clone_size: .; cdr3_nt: TGTGCCAGCAGCTCCCTTAGCACAGATACGCAGTATTTT; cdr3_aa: CASSSLSTDTQYF
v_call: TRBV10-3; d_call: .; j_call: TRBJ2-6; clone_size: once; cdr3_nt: TGTGCCATCAGTGAGAGACTCTCTGGGGCCAACGTCCTGACTTTC; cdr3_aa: CAISERLSGANVLTF
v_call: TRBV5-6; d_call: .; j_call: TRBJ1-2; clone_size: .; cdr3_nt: TGTGCCAGCAGCTTATCAGGAATCGGGAACTATGGCTACACCTTC; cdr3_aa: CASSLSGIGNYGYTF
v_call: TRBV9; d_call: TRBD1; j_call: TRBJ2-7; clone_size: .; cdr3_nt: TGTGCCAGCAGTGGACAGGGGGATTTTGAGCAGTACTTC; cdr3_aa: CASSGQGDFEQYF
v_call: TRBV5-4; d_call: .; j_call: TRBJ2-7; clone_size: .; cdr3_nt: TGTGCCAGCAGCTTGGCCAACGTCAGTCCCAACGAGCAGTACTTC; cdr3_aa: CASSLANVSPNEQYF
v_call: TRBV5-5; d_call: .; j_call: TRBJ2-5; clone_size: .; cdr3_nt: TGTGCCAGCAGCCTTTCTCCAGGGTCGGGGGAGACCCAGTACTTC; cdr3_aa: CASSLSPGSGETQYF
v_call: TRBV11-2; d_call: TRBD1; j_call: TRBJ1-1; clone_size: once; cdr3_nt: TGTGCCAGCAGCTTCCCCTCAACGGGACAGGGCCACACTGAAGCTTTCTTT; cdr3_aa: CASSFPSTGQGHTEAFF
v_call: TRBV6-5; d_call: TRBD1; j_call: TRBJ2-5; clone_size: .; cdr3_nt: TGTGTCAGCAGAAGGACAGGGGGCATGGAGACCCAGTACTTC; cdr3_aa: CVSRRTGGMETQYF
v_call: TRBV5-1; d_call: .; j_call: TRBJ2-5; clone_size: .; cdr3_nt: TGCGCCAGCAGCTTGGCTACAGGAGTTCCGCGGGAGACCCAGTACTTC; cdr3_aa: CASSLATGVPRETQYF
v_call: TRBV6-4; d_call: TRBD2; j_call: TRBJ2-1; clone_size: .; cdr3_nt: TGTGCCAGCAGTGAACTAGCGGGGTCCTACAATGAGCAGTTCTTC; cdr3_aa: CASSELAGSYNEQFF
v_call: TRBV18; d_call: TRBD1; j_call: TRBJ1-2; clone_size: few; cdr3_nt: TGTGCCAGCTCAGCCGGGACAGGGTATGGCTACACCTTC; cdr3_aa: CASSAGTGYGYTF
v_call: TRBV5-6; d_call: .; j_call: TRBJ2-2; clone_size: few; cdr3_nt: TGTGCCAGCAGCTTCAATATCGGGGAGCTGTTTTTT; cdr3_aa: CASSFNIGELFF
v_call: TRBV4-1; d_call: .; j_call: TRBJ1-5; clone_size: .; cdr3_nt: TGCGCCAGCAGGCTGGGACTGAACAGCAATCAGCCCCAGCATTTT; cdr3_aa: CASRLGLNSNQPQHF
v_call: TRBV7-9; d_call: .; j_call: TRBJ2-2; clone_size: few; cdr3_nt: TGTGCCAGCAGCTTGGACGTGAACACCGGGGAGCTGTTTTTT; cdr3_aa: CASSLDVNTGELFF
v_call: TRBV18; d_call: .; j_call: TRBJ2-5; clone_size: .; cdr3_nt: TGTGCCAGCTCACCCCGGGAATACCAAGAGACCCAGTACTTC; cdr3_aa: CASSPREYQETQYF
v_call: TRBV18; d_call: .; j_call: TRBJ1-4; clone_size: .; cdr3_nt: TGTGCCAGCTCATCAGACCTCCAGGGGAATGAAAAACTGTTTTTT; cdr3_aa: CASSSDLQGNEKLFF
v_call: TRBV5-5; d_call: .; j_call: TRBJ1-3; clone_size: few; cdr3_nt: TGTGCCAGCAGCTTGGACGATTCCTCTGGAAACACCATATATTTT; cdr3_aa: CASSLDDSSGNTIYF
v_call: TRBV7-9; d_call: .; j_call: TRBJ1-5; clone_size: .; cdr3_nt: TGTGCCAGCAGCTCGAGCGCTAGCAATCAGCCCCAGCATTTT; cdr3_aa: CASSSSASNQPQHF
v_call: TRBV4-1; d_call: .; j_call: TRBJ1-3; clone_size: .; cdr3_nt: TGCGCCAGCAGCCAAGAAAGACGGGGCGGAAACACCATATATTTT; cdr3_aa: CASSQERRGGNTIYF
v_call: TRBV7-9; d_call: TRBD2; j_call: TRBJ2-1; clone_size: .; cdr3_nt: TGTGCCAGCAGTCCGGTGGGGGGGAACAACAATGAGCAGTTCTTC; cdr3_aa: CASSPVGGNNNEQFF
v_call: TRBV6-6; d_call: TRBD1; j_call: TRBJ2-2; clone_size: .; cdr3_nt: TGTGCCAGCAGTAGGACAGGGGGCTCAACCGGGGAGCTGTTTTTT; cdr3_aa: CASSRTGGSTGELFF
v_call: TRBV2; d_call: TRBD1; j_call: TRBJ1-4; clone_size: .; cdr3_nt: TGTGCCAGCAGGAATGACAGGGGACGAGAAAAACTGTTTTTT; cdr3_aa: CASRNDRGREKLFF
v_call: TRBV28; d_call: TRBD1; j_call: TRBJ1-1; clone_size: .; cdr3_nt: TGTGCCAGCAGTTATACAGGGGCAGCTTTCTTT; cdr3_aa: CASSYTGAAFF
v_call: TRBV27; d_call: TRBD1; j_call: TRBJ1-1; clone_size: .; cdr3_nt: TGTGCCAGCAGTTTAATTTCCCCCGGACAGGGTCGGTACACTGAAGCTTTCTTT; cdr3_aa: CASSLISPGQGRYTEAFF
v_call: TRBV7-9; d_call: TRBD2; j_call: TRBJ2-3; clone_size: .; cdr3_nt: TGTGCCAGCAGCTCTAGCGGGGGGGCAGATACGCAGTATTTT; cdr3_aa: CASSSSGGADTQYF
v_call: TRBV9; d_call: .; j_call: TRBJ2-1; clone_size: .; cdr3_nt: TGTGCCAGCAGTTTTGACGGGACACCCGACAATGAGCAGTTCTTC; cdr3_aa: CASSFDGTPDNEQFF
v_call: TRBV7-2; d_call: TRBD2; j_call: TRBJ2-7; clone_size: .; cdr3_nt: TGTGCCAGCAGCTTATCCGGACTAGCGGGGGACCCCTACGAGCAGTACTTC; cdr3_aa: CASSLSGLAGDPYEQYF
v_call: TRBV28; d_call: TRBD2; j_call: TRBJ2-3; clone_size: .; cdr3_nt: TGTGCCACCGAAAGCGGGGGCAGCACAGATACGCAGTATTTT; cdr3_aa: CATESGGSTDTQYF
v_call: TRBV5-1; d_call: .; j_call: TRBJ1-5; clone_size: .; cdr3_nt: TGCGCCAGCTCCTCCATGGGGGATAGCAATCAGCCCCAGCATTTT; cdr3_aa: CASSSMGDSNQPQHF
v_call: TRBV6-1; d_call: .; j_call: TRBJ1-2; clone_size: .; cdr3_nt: TGTGCCAGCAGTGAGGGGGGCGCCAACTATGGCTACACCTTC; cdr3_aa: CASSEGGANYGYTF